This T cell receptor (beta chain) was retrieved from a study of blood T cell repertoires in COVID-19. Study overall: The samples span acute and convalescent COVID-19 from the United States, Italy and Spain.

Data came from immunoSEQ multiplex PCR; TCRdb stores just in-frame clones and leaves some out. The sample contains roughly 46,000 clones, approximately 83% of which appear only once. The CDR3 contains 15 residues. V lost 7 bases to trimming and J lost 3 bases; unmatched junction nucleotides: 4. Germline CDR1 reads SNHLY; CDR2 reads FYNNEI. The TCR comes from a human donor in a cohort sampled during active COVID-19. The donor label of this sample is uncertain. This chain uses TRBV2 with TRBJ2-1; TRBD2 agrees at 12 bases. The source material was peripheral blood. The CDR3 DNA follows: TGTGCCAGCACCAAGACTAGCGGGGGCTACAATGAGCAGTTCTTC. Encoded protein: CASTKTSGGYNEQFF.